A selection of T cell receptor beta chains follows, all from one sample in a study of radiotherapy plus CTLA-4 blockade in lung cancer. Clones were sequenced by immunoSEQ multiplex PCR, and TCRdb holds only the in-frame ones, with some missing. The sample holds tens of thousands of clones, around 87% seen once. The starting material was peripheral blood, obtained from a patient treated with radiotherapy plus ipilimumab. These receptors all stem from a human donor with non-small cell lung cancer that progressed on radiotherapy plus ipilimumab. Both conserved end residues are part of each CDR3. The order of the fields is D gene, J gene, clone size, V gene, CDR3 DNA, CDR3 protein. The D gene is left open where the match is weak. Clone size is stated in some rows and not others, as once, few, many or a class when expanded.

d_call: -
j_call: TRBJ2-7
clone_size: -
v_call: TRBV19
cdr3_nt: TGTGCCAGTAGTATTAGGGAAAGCGAGCAGTACTTC
cdr3_aa: CASSIRESEQYF

d_call: -
j_call: TRBJ1-2
clone_size: -
v_call: TRBV4-2
cdr3_nt: TGTGCCAGCAGCCAAGTTCAAACAGCAAATCCCTATGGCTACACCTTC
cdr3_aa: CASSQVQTANPYGYTF

d_call: TRBD1
j_call: TRBJ1-1
clone_size: -
v_call: TRBV28
cdr3_nt: TGTGCCAGCAGCCTGGGACAGCTCGTCAACACTGAAGCTTTCTTT
cdr3_aa: CASSLGQLVNTEAFF

d_call: -
j_call: TRBJ2-1
clone_size: few
v_call: TRBV6-5
cdr3_nt: TGTGCCAGCAGTTACTCATTAGCGCTTACCTACAATGAGCAGTTCTTC
cdr3_aa: CASSYSLALTYNEQFF

d_call: -
j_call: TRBJ1-6
clone_size: -
v_call: TRBV19
cdr3_nt: TGTGCCAGTAGTATAGAATGGCAGGGAAATTCACCCCTCCACTTT
cdr3_aa: CASSIEWQGNSPLHF

d_call: TRBD2
j_call: TRBJ2-1
clone_size: -
v_call: TRBV30
cdr3_nt: TGTGCCTGGGGTGGGGTGCTAGCGGGATACAATGAGCAGTTCTTC
cdr3_aa: CAWGGVLAGYNEQFF

d_call: TRBD1
j_call: TRBJ2-7
clone_size: -
v_call: TRBV25-1
cdr3_nt: TGTGCCAGCAGTGGGACAGGGCACGAGCAGTACTTC
cdr3_aa: CASSGTGHEQYF

d_call: -
j_call: TRBJ1-5
clone_size: once
v_call: TRBV6-4
cdr3_nt: TGTGCCAGCAGCTCCACAAGCCCCTTCAATCAGCCCCAGCATTTT
cdr3_aa: CASSSTSPFNQPQHF

d_call: -
j_call: TRBJ2-5
clone_size: -
v_call: TRBV7-2
cdr3_nt: TGTGCCAGCAGCTTAGACGAGACCCAGTACTTC
cdr3_aa: CASSLDETQYF

d_call: -
j_call: TRBJ2-1
clone_size: -
v_call: TRBV5-1
cdr3_nt: TGCGCCAGCAGCCTACCAAAGGGCAACAATGAGCAGTTCTTC
cdr3_aa: CASSLPKGNNEQFF

d_call: -
j_call: TRBJ2-7
clone_size: -
v_call: TRBV6-1
cdr3_nt: TGTGCCAGCAGTGAGAGGAGTGATTCCTACGAGCAGTACTTC
cdr3_aa: CASSERSDSYEQYF

d_call: TRBD1
j_call: TRBJ1-1
clone_size: -
v_call: TRBV30
cdr3_nt: TGTGCCTGGAGCACAGGGGGCGAGTTTCAAGCTTTCTTT
cdr3_aa: CAWSTGGEFQAFF

d_call: -
j_call: TRBJ1-2
clone_size: -
v_call: TRBV19
cdr3_nt: TGTGCCAGTAGTATATCCACTTCTAACTATGGCTACACCTTC
cdr3_aa: CASSISTSNYGYTF

d_call: TRBD1
j_call: TRBJ2-2
clone_size: -
v_call: TRBV5-1
cdr3_nt: TGCGCCAGCAGCTTGGAGTTGTTGGGACAGGGGACCGGGGAGCTGTTTTTT
cdr3_aa: CASSLELLGQGTGELFF

d_call: -
j_call: TRBJ2-5
clone_size: -
v_call: TRBV19
cdr3_nt: TGTGCCAGTAGTATAGTACAGGGCGAGACCCAGTACTTC
cdr3_aa: CASSIVQGETQYF

d_call: -
j_call: TRBJ2-7
clone_size: -
v_call: TRBV18
cdr3_nt: TGTGCCAGCTCGTCGGGACGGCCCTCTCCGGGCGAGCAGTACTTC
cdr3_aa: CASSSGRPSPGEQYF

d_call: TRBD1
j_call: TRBJ1-6
clone_size: -
v_call: TRBV6-5
cdr3_nt: TGTGCCAGCAGCTACGACAGGGCCTATAATTCACCCCTCCACTTT
cdr3_aa: CASSYDRAYNSPLHF

d_call: -
j_call: TRBJ2-4
clone_size: -
v_call: TRBV6-6
cdr3_nt: TGTGCCAGCAGCACGCCTAACCAAAACATTCAGTACTTC
cdr3_aa: CASSTPNQNIQYF

d_call: -
j_call: TRBJ1-1
clone_size: -
v_call: TRBV29-1
cdr3_nt: TGCAGCGCTTCTCGTGGGCAGAACACTGAAGCTTTCTTT
cdr3_aa: CSASRGQNTEAFF

d_call: -
j_call: TRBJ1-5
clone_size: -
v_call: TRBV6-1
cdr3_nt: TGTGCCAGCAGTGAAGCTGGCGGCAATCAGCCCCAGCATTTT
cdr3_aa: CASSEAGGNQPQHF

d_call: -
j_call: TRBJ1-1
clone_size: -
v_call: TRBV7-2
cdr3_nt: TGTGCCAGCAGACCGATACAGGGAAACACTGAAGCTTTCTTT
cdr3_aa: CASRPIQGNTEAFF

d_call: -
j_call: TRBJ1-5
clone_size: -
v_call: TRBV7-9
cdr3_nt: TGTGCCAGCAGCTTAGCAAGGGGAAGTCTCAATCAGCCCCAGCATTTT
cdr3_aa: CASSLARGSLNQPQHF

d_call: -
j_call: TRBJ1-2
clone_size: -
v_call: TRBV5-1
cdr3_nt: TGCGCCAGCAGCGGCACAGGGTTAAACTATGGCTACACCTTC
cdr3_aa: CASSGTGLNYGYTF

d_call: -
j_call: TRBJ2-7
clone_size: once
v_call: TRBV30
cdr3_nt: TGTGCCTGGAGTTCCCTTTCGGGTGGAATATACGAGCAGTACTTC
cdr3_aa: CAWSSLSGGIYEQYF

d_call: -
j_call: TRBJ2-7
clone_size: -
v_call: TRBV11-2
cdr3_nt: TGTGCCAGCAGCTTATTGTGGGAGCAGTACTTC
cdr3_aa: CASSLLWEQYF

d_call: -
j_call: TRBJ2-3
clone_size: -
v_call: TRBV6-5
cdr3_nt: TGTGCCAGCAGATCAGGGTATACCACAGATACGCAGTATTTT
cdr3_aa: CASRSGYTTDTQYF

d_call: -
j_call: TRBJ2-7
clone_size: -
v_call: TRBV7-9
cdr3_nt: TGTGCCAGCAGCGGGGACGCGGGACGTGGCTCCTACGAGCAGTACTTC
cdr3_aa: CASSGDAGRGSYEQYF

d_call: -
j_call: TRBJ1-1
clone_size: -
v_call: TRBV25-1
cdr3_nt: TGTGCCAGCAGTAACGGTGGGCGAGCTGAAGCTTTCTTT
cdr3_aa: CASSNGGRAEAFF

d_call: TRBD2
j_call: TRBJ2-5
clone_size: -
v_call: TRBV30
cdr3_nt: TGTGCCTGGAGTACCGGGACTAGCGGGGCTGAGACCCAGTACTTC
cdr3_aa: CAWSTGTSGAETQYF

d_call: TRBD2
j_call: TRBJ2-7
clone_size: -
v_call: TRBV5-1
cdr3_nt: TGCGCCAGCAGCCAAACCGGGACTAGTTTTAACGAGCAGTACTTC
cdr3_aa: CASSQTGTSFNEQYF

d_call: -
j_call: TRBJ1-3
clone_size: -
v_call: TRBV10-3
cdr3_nt: TGTGCCATCTACTCTGGAAACACCATATATTTT
cdr3_aa: CAIYSGNTIYF

d_call: TRBD2
j_call: TRBJ2-3
clone_size: -
v_call: TRBV4-3
cdr3_nt: TGCGCCATACTAGCGGGCCTATACACAGATACGCAGTATTTT
cdr3_aa: CAILAGLYTDTQYF

d_call: -
j_call: TRBJ2-7
clone_size: -
v_call: TRBV5-1
cdr3_nt: TGCGCCAGCAGCTTAGGCAGGGGCCCCTACGAGCAGTACTTC
cdr3_aa: CASSLGRGPYEQYF

d_call: TRBD2
j_call: TRBJ2-5
clone_size: -
v_call: TRBV5-4
cdr3_nt: TGTGCCAGCAGCCCAACTAGCGGGAGCGGCGAGACCCAGTACTTC
cdr3_aa: CASSPTSGSGETQYF

d_call: TRBD1
j_call: TRBJ2-3
clone_size: -
v_call: TRBV7-3
cdr3_nt: TGTGCCAGCAGCTTCGACAGGGGCACAGATACGCAGTATTTT
cdr3_aa: CASSFDRGTDTQYF

d_call: -
j_call: TRBJ1-2
clone_size: -
v_call: TRBV28
cdr3_nt: TGTGCCAGCAGTTTATTTAGGAGGGGGGGTCACTATGGCTACACCTTC
cdr3_aa: CASSLFRRGGHYGYTF

d_call: TRBD1
j_call: TRBJ1-4
clone_size: -
v_call: TRBV4-2
cdr3_nt: TGTGCCAGCAGCCAAGTGACAGGGGTATTTGAAAAACTGTTTTTT
cdr3_aa: CASSQVTGVFEKLFF

d_call: -
j_call: TRBJ1-3
clone_size: once
v_call: TRBV5-1
cdr3_nt: TGCGCCAGCAGCTCGGACAGTGCCGGAAACACCATATATTTT
cdr3_aa: CASSSDSAGNTIYF

d_call: TRBD2
j_call: TRBJ2-1
clone_size: -
v_call: TRBV5-1
cdr3_nt: TGCGCCAGCAGCCCCGGGGCTAGCGGGAGTCTGGTTAATGAGCAGTTCTTC
cdr3_aa: CASSPGASGSLVNEQFF

d_call: -
j_call: TRBJ1-1
clone_size: -
v_call: TRBV5-6
cdr3_nt: TGTGCCAGCAGCTTGGGGCGCTTTTGGCTGAACACTGAAGCTTTCTTT
cdr3_aa: CASSLGRFWLNTEAFF

d_call: TRBD1
j_call: TRBJ2-1
clone_size: -
v_call: TRBV9
cdr3_nt: TGTGCCAGCAGCGCCCGGGACAGGGACCCCTACAATGAGCAGTTCTTC
cdr3_aa: CASSARDRDPYNEQFF

d_call: TRBD2
j_call: TRBJ2-7
clone_size: -
v_call: TRBV28
cdr3_nt: TGTGCCAGCAGTTTATCGTCTAGCGGGGGAAACGAGCAGTACTTC
cdr3_aa: CASSLSSSGGNEQYF